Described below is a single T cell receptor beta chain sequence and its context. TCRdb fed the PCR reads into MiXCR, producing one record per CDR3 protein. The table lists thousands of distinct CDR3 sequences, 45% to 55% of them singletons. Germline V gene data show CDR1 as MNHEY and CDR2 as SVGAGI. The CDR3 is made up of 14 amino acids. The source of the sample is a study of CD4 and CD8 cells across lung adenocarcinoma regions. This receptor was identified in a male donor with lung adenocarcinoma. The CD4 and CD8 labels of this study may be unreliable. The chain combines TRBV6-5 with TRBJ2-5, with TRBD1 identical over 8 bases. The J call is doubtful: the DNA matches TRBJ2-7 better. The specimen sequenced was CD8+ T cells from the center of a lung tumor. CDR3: CASSYPGGGYEQYF. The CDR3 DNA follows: TGTGCCAGCAGTTACCCAGGGGGCGGCTACGAGCAGTACTTC.